The clone carrying this T cell receptor (beta chain) came up many times. The target antigen is unknown. This sample was included in a study of metastatic and nonmetastatic thyroid tumors. Background on the study: Thyroid patients, malignant and benign, had repertoires compared across blood and tumor or nodule tissue. General study points: In blood and tumor, TCR beta diversity was reportedly significantly higher in malignant thyroid tumors than in benign nodules.

The entire patient cohort was treatment-naive prior to thyroid surgery. The germline V gene has CDR1 LNHDA and CDR2 SQIVND (reference sequence). After removal of 9 bases from V and 0 bases from J, the junction contained 4 bases not matched to a gene. The CDR3 covers 14 residues. TCRdb re-called the PCR reads with MiXCR. Of just under 45,000 clones listed, roughly 3.1% were seen once; the top ten hold 7.5% to 10%. This TCR was sampled from a female donor with papillary thyroid cancer or a benign thyroid nodule (not recorded which). Some clones in this sample may be carry-over from other donors' samples. The rearrangement uses TRBV19 and TRBJ2-2, with TRBD2 matching 7 bases. Sequencing input: blood. As DNA, the CDR3 is TGTGCCAGCTCTAGCGGAACGAACACCGGGGAGCTGTTTTTT. Protein sequence: CASSSGTNTGELFF.